In its sample, the clone carrying this T cell receptor (beta chain) was seen once. No antigen is known for it. This entry belongs to a study of cytomegalovirus exposure and HLA in healthy donors. Study-level results: Per a later analysis, 15,000 to 20,000 TCR beta sequences showed association with HLA alleles at 0.05 false discovery rate. Association of a missense DCLRE1C variant with TCR beta V- and J-gene trimming was reported in a later analysis. Reportedly, cytomegalovirus status was diagnosed with high sensitivity and specificity.

In the PCR, 60 Vbeta and 13 Jbeta primers were used. Authors' methods: Per a later analysis, the number of unique TCR beta chains was about 80 million, of which some 9.9 million were shared. Produced via immunoSEQ multiplex PCR; TCRdb's table is partial and in-frame only. V and J calls and clone size are copied from that table; D and trimming were computed from the DNA. The data contain more than 150,000 clones, 70% to 80% of them singletons. CDR1 and CDR2 from the germline V gene are SQVTM and ANQGSEA. Between the trimmed V and J ends, which lost 7 bases and 0 bases, there was a span of 9 bases. This CDR3 spans 12 amino acids.

The rearrangement links TRBV29-1 to TRBJ1-1; TRBD1 is a possible D gene (5 bases). Sequencing was carried out using PBMCs. The source is a man aged 18 to 29 in good health and CMV-seronegative. The chain's CDR3 is CSARTLNTEAFF. CDR3 nucleotide sequence: TGCAGCGCCAGGACATTGAACACTGAAGCTTTCTTT.